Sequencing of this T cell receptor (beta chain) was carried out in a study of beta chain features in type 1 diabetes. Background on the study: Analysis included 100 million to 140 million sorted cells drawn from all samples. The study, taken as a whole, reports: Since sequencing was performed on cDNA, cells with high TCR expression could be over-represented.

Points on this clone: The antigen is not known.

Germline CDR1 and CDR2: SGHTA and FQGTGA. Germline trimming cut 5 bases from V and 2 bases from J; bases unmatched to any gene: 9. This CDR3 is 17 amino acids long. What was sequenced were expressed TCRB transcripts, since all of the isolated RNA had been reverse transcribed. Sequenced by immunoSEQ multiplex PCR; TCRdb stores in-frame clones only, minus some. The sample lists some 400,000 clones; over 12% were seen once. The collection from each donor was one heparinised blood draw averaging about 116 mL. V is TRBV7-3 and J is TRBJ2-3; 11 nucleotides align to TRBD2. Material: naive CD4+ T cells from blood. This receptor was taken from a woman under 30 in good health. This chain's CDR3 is CASSLRGLAAPTDTQYF. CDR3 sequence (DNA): TGTGCCAGCAGCCTAAGGGGACTAGCGGCCCCCACAGATACGCAGTATTTT.